The 24 T cell receptor beta chains listed next were all sequenced from one sample in a study of blood T cell repertoires in COVID-19. Method: immunoSEQ multiplex PCR; TCRdb's copy keeps in-frame clones and lacks some. The repertoire holds over 25,000 clones, less than 90% seen once, with about a quarter in the top ten. Sequenced: peripheral blood. The receptors were sampled from a human donor in a cohort sampled during active COVID-19.

The V gene is TRBV5-6, the J gene TRBJ1-1; 10 bases line up with TRBD1. The CDR3 loop spans 16 amino acids. The V gene end was trimmed by 4 bases and the J gene end by 4 bases; junction bases not matched to a gene: 10. CDR1 is SGHDT, CDR2 YYEEEE, per germline. This CDR3 is CASSRLGQGLSTEAFF. The CDR3 DNA sequence: TGTGCCAGCAGCCGACTGGGACAGGGGCTTAGCACTGAAGCTTTCTTT.

This clone was observed once. This chain uses TRBV6-5 with TRBJ2-6; 7 nucleotides match TRBD2. The J segment lost 0 bases and the V segment lost 7 bases, leaving 3 bases of the junction unmatched. CDR3 size: 15 residues. Germline CDR1 and CDR2: MNHEY and SVGAGI. The DNA for the CDR3 is TGTGCCAGCAAAAGGACTAGCTCTGGGGCCAACGTCCTGACTTTC. As protein: CASKRTSSGANVLTF.

The chain links TRBV20-1 to TRBJ1-2; 8 bases line up with TRBD1. The CDR3 covers 15 residues. V shed 3 bases and J 8 bases; nucleotides not matched to a gene: 14. Germline loops: CDR1 DFQATT, CDR2 SNEGSKA (reference sequence). Here the CDR3 reads CSASSPPQGARGYTF. Written as DNA, the CDR3 is TGCAGTGCTAGTAGCCCCCCTCAGGGGGCGCGAGGCTACACCTTC.

The rearrangement joins TRBV11-2 to TRBJ1-1; 9 nucleotides agree with TRBD1. In germline, CDR1 is SGHAT, CDR2 FQNNGV. This CDR3 region has 13 residues. The V gene end was trimmed by 3 bases and the J gene end by 5 bases; junction bases not matched to a gene: 1. CDR3 nucleotide sequence: TGTGCCAGCAGCTTGGACAGGGGTACTGAAGCTTTCTTT. Encoded protein: CASSLDRGTEAFF.

The V call is TRBV5-1, the J call TRBJ1-3; D is unclear. Per germline, CDR1 SGHRS and CDR2 YFSETQ. The V end was cut by 4 bases, the J end by 2 bases, with 10 bases between. The CDR3 is made up of 14 amino acids. The CDR3, as DNA: TGCGCCAGCAGCGACGCCGGGACTGGAAACACCATATATTTT. It encodes CASSDAGTGNTIYF.

This clone was recorded once. The rearrangement uses TRBV14 and TRBJ1-1; 9 bases fit TRBD1. V was pared by 4 bases and J by 2 bases, with 8 bases of the junction left unmatched. The CDR3 consists of 16 residues. CDR1 and CDR2 (germline): SGHDN, FVKESK. CDR3 in DNA: TGTGCCAGCAGCCTGCGGACAGGGGTACGCAACACTGAAGCTTTCTTT. Translating gives CASSLRTGVRNTEAFF.

The V gene is TRBV19, the J gene TRBJ1-2; TRBD1 agrees at 8 bases. The germline gives CDR1 LNHDA, CDR2 SQIVND (reference sequence). The length of the CDR3 is 14 residues. The junction had 5 bases not matched to a gene; V was cut back by 5 bases and J by 3 bases. This chain's CDR3 is CASSGRGRDYGYTF. The CDR3 DNA follows: TGTGCCAGTAGTGGCAGGGGGCGCGACTATGGCTACACCTTC.

The rearrangement uses TRBV7-8 and TRBJ1-5; 9 bases line up with TRBD1. CDR1 is SGHVS, CDR2 FQNEAQ, per germline. This CDR3 is 13 amino acids long. Trimming cost V 5 bases and J 5 bases; bases outside gene matches: 1. The CDR3 reads CASSRDRDQPQHF. The CDR3 nucleotides read TGTGCCAGCAGCCGGGACAGGGATCAGCCCCAGCATTTT.

This chain links TRBV19 with TRBJ1-2; D might be TRBD1 (6 bases). V was trimmed by 5 bases and J by 3 bases, leaving 13 bases between them. Per germline, CDR1 LNHDA and CDR2 SQIVND (reference sequence). This CDR3 contains 14 residues. CDR3 amino acids: CASSLQGTDYGYTF. CDR3 coding DNA: TGTGCCAGTAGTCTGCAGGGGACGGACTATGGCTACACCTTC.

The chain is built from TRBV5-1 and TRBJ2-2; TRBD1 is a possible D gene (5 bases). V shed 4 bases and J shed 4 bases, with 17 bases lying between them. This CDR3 is built from 16 residues. Per the germline V gene, CDR1 is SGHRS and CDR2 is YFSETQ. CDR3 region: CASSTRQPLSTGELFF. CDR3 nucleotide sequence: TGCGCCAGCAGCACAAGACAGCCATTAAGCACCGGGGAGCTGTTTTTT.

The chain combines TRBV3-1 (or the pseudogene TRBV3-2) with TRBJ2-7; D is perhaps TRBD2 (6 bases). Germline V gives CDR1 LGHDT, CDR2 YNNKEL (reference sequence). V dropped 6 bases and J dropped 4 bases, with 13 bases sitting between them. The length of the CDR3 is 13 residues. CDR3 sequence: CASSPDYRYEQYF. The CDR3 DNA sequence: TGTGCCAGCAGTCCGGACTATCGATACGAGCAGTACTTC.

This chain joins TRBV18 and TRBJ2-7; D gene unclear. CDR3 length equals 15 residues. The V gene lost 0 bases and the J gene lost 2 bases, with 11 bases spanning the gap. Per germline, CDR1 KGHSH and CDR2 LQKENI. As DNA, the CDR3 is TGTGCCAGCTCACCACCTGGGCCGCTCACCTACGAGCAGTACTTC. Protein: CASSPPGPLTYEQYF.

This clone has a single count. The chain recombines TRBV5-1 with TRBJ1-1, with a weak D call TRBD1 (5 bases). The CDR3 sequence is 16 residues long. Trimming removed 1 base at V and 1 base at J, with 14 bases between. Looked up from germline, CDR1 is SGHRS and CDR2 is YFSETQ. The CDR3, as DNA: TGCGCCAGCAGCTTGCGGGGGGGAAACAGGAACACTGAAGCTTTCTTT. Translating it yields CASSLRGGNRNTEAFF.

The chain carries TRBV6-5 and TRBJ1-6; TRBD1 matches 9 bases. The CDR3 totals 14 residues. V dropped 5 bases and J dropped 10; count of bases not matched to a gene: 6. Germline V lookup: CDR1 MNHEY, CDR2 SVGAGI. CDR3 residues: CASSTGQGPSPLHF. CDR3 coding DNA: TGTGCCAGCAGTACGGGACAGGGCCCCTCACCCCTCCACTTT.

The genes are TRBV18 and TRBJ1-4, with 7 bases fitting TRBD1. J gave up 2 bases and V 2 bases, and 2 bases lay outside the gene matches. Germline CDR1 KGHSH, CDR2 LQKENI. The CDR3 contains 15 residues. The CDR3 coding sequence is TGTGCCAGCTCACCAGGGACAGCTACTAATGAAAAACTGTTTTTT. It translates to CASSPGTATNEKLFF.

The chain joins TRBV7-3 to TRBJ1-2; 8 nucleotides line up with TRBD1. CDR3 length: 14 residues. The trim removed 2 bases at V and 7 bases at J, leaving 6 bases unmatched. Germline CDR1 and CDR2: SGHTA and FQGTGA. CDR3 in amino acids: CASSLGGQGGGYTF. DNA for the CDR3: TGTGCCAGCAGCTTAGGTGGACAGGGAGGTGGCTACACCTTC.

The genes are TRBV4-1 and TRBJ2-6, with 8 bases fitting TRBD1. CDR1 and CDR2 from the germline V gene are MGHRA and YSYEKL. CDR3 size: 20 residues. The ends lost 1 base at V and 0 bases at J; junction bases unmatched: 11. CDR3 sequence (DNA): TGCGCCAGCAGCCAAGGTGCGCGTCGGACAGGGAGCTCTGGGGCCAACGTCCTGACTTTC. Protein sequence: CASSQGARRTGSSGANVLTF.

V is TRBV12-3 or TRBV12-4 and J is TRBJ1-5; a possible D gene is TRBD1 (5 bases). This CDR3 comprises 11 residues. V was trimmed by 6 bases and J by 11 bases, leaving 11 bases between them. CDR3 in amino acids: CASSTGSSQHF. The CDR3 DNA reads as TGTGCCAGCAGCACAGGTTCGTCCCAGCATTTT.

V gene TRBV19 combines with J gene TRBJ2-3; no clear D gene. This CDR3 has 14 residues. From germline, CDR1 is LNHDA and CDR2 SQIVND (reference sequence). V was shortened by 1 base and J by 2 bases, with 7 bases between the two germline ends. This chain's CDR3 is CASSIGSVTDTQYF. The CDR3, as DNA: TGTGCCAGTAGTATAGGGTCGGTCACAGATACGCAGTATTTT.

The rearrangement uses TRBV6-6 and TRBJ2-2; 7 bases match TRBD1. The CDR3 covers 16 residues. V dropped 6 bases and J dropped 4; count of bases not matched to a gene: 11. The V gene's germline CDR1 is MNHNY and CDR2 SVGAGI (reference sequence). The CDR3 DNA is TGTGCCAGCAGCTCAAGAGAGACAGGGCGCACCGGGGAGCTGTTTTTT. It encodes CASSSRETGRTGELFF.

J is TRBJ1-1 and V is TRBV13, with D perhaps matching TRBD1 (5 bases). This CDR3 is built from 19 residues. Germline CDR1 PRHDT, CDR2 FYEKMQ (reference sequence). Trimming took off 5 bases at V and 7 bases at J, with 32 bases between the two ends. The CDR3, as DNA: TGTGCCAGCAGCCCCCCCTTTAGGCTTCGGGGGGATTACCAGCTTGAAGCTTTCTTT. Amino acid sequence: CASSPPFRLRGDYQLEAFF.

The chain couples TRBV7-3 to TRBJ1-1; D remains ambiguous. The V end was cut by 5 bases, the J end by 0 bases, with 7 bases between. CDR1 is SGHTA, CDR2 FQGTGA, per germline. CDR3 length: 13 amino acids. This CDR3 reads CASSDSLNTEAFF. DNA of the CDR3: TGTGCCAGCAGCGACTCGCTGAACACTGAAGCTTTCTTT.

A few counts support this clone. The rearrangement joins TRBV7-2 to TRBJ2-7; 12 nucleotides align to TRBD2. V lost 3 bases and J lost 4; bases outside the gene matches: 1. The CDR3 has 14 amino acids. Germline V gene lookup returns CDR1 SGHTA and CDR2 FQGNSA. The CDR3 coding sequence is TGTGCCAGCAGCTTCGGACTAGCGGGGTACGAGCAGTACTTC. As protein: CASSFGLAGYEQYF. The full variable domain, in which reference TRBV7-2 and TRBJ2-7 provide the parts outside the CDR3, is GAGVSQSPSNKVTEKGKDVELRCDPISGHTALYWYRQSLGQGLEFLIYFQGNSAPDKSGLPSDRFSAERTGGSVSTLTIQRTQQEDSAVYLCASSFGLAGYEQYFGPGTRLTVT.

V and J are TRBV2 and TRBJ2-2, with 8 bases fitting TRBD2. This CDR3 contains 17 residues. Germline V lookup: CDR1 SNHLY, CDR2 FYNNEI. V trimming: 3 bases; J trimming: 0 bases; junction bases outside the gene matches: 6. CDR3 region: CASSEPAGAANTGELFF. The DNA of the CDR3 is TGTGCCAGCAGTGAGCCAGCGGGGGCCGCGAACACCGGGGAGCTGTTTTTT.